Reported below is one TCR beta chain. The data stem from a study of blood T cell repertoires in COVID-19. Study-level background: Researchers got acute and convalescent COVID-19 samples from the United States, Italy and Spain. PBMCs, B-cell-depleted T cells, or T cells provided the cDNA or gDNA that made up the material.

Original analysis: By means of reference gene primer amplification, nucleated cell counts were estimated. TCRdb's table, derived via immunoSEQ multiplex PCR, lists solely in-frame clones and lacks some. Clone size and V and J calls were adopted from that table, with D and trimming inferred from the DNA. Among 140,000 to 150,000 clones listed, around 81% were seen once. V gave up 3 bases and J gave up 6 bases; unmatched junction bases: 18. Germline V gives CDR1 SGHTA, CDR2 FQGTGA. This CDR3 comprises 18 residues. The sample was peripheral blood. The chain has TRBV7-3 and TRBJ2-7; 9 nucleotides line up with TRBD1. This clonotype was obtained from a man aged 55 to 70 with active or convalescent COVID-19. CDR3 in DNA: TGTGCCAGCAGCTTCTCCGGGACAGGGATAAGGGGAGGGAGCGAGCAGTACTTC. Translated: CASSFSGTGIRGGSEQYF. The variable domain in full, with the rest retrieved from reference TRBV7-3 and TRBJ2-7, is GAGVSQTPSNKVTEKGKYVELRCDPISGHTALYWYRQSLGQGPEFLIYFQGTGAADDSGLPNDRFFAVRPEGSVSTLKIQRTERGDSAVYLCASSFSGTGIRGGSEQYFGPGTRLTVT.